These 25 T cell receptor beta chains were sequenced from one sample in a study of cytomegalovirus exposure and HLA in healthy donors. The PCR made use of 60 Vbeta and 13 Jbeta primers. This table comes from immunoSEQ multiplex PCR, and its TCRdb copy is limited to in-frame clones, with some not included. This table holds 130,000 or so clones, almost 85% found once. Source material: PBMCs. The receptors shown here come from a middle-aged woman in good health and CMV-seronegative.

V is TRBV7-2 and J is TRBJ1-3, with D maybe TRBD1 (5 bases). Looked up from germline, CDR1 is SGHTA and CDR2 is FQGNSA. V was pared by 4 bases and J by 9 bases, with 16 bases between. The CDR3 totals 14 residues. The CDR3 protein is CASSSENRLGTIYF. The CDR3 DNA is TGTGCCAGCAGCTCCGAAAACAGGCTCGGCACCATATATTTT. Supplemented by reference TRBV7-2 and TRBJ1-3, the full variable domain reads GAGVSQSPSNKVTEKGKDVELRCDPISGHTALYWYRQSLGQGLEFLIYFQGNSAPDKSGLPSDRFSAERTGGSVSTLTIQRTQQEDSAVYLCASSSENRLGTIYFGEGSWLTVV.

This clone came up once. DNA for the CDR3: TGTGCCAGCAGCTTAGAATCTCCAGGGCTGTACAATGAGCAGTTCTTC. Translated, it gives CASSLESPGLYNEQFF. The rearrangement uses TRBV7-7 and TRBJ2-1; a possible D gene is TRBD1 (5 bases). The length of the CDR3 is 16 residues. Trimming pared 1 base from V and 4 bases from J, leaving 14 bases between. Germline loops: CDR1 SSHAT, CDR2 FNYEAQ (reference sequence).

The rearrangement joins TRBV6-6 to TRBJ1-2, with D possibly matching TRBD1 (6 bases). The CDR3 is 14 residues long. Trimming cost V 2 bases and J 8 bases, with 15 bases left between them. Germline V gene sequence: CDR1 MNHNY, CDR2 SVGAGI (reference sequence). CDR3 coding DNA: TGTGCCAGCAGTTACGGGGGGGCAGGTAGAGGCTACACCTTC. Translating it yields CASSYGGAGRGYTF.

The chain links TRBV10-3 to TRBJ1-2, with a tentative D call TRBD1 (5 bases). V was trimmed by 2 bases and J by 6 bases, leaving 10 bases between them. The CDR3 totals 13 residues. Germline assignment: CDR1 ENHRY and CDR2 SYGVKD. For the CDR3, the DNA is TGTGCCATCAGTGAGGGGACTAGTAATGGCTACACCTTC. Protein: CAISEGTSNGYTF.

A note on this clone: This specimen includes other DNA sequences encoding the same CDR3. This sequence joins TRBV7-9 and TRBJ1-2; 8 nucleotides line up with TRBD1. The length of the CDR3 is 13 residues. Per germline, CDR1 SEHNR and CDR2 FQNEAQ (reference sequence). J was trimmed by 7 bases and V by 5 bases; bases with no gene match: 6. The CDR3 DNA reads as TGTGCCAGCAGCCCAAATACAGGGGGTGGCTACACCTTC. Translation gives CASSPNTGGGYTF.

V is TRBV27 and J is TRBJ2-1; 8 bases match TRBD2. V trimming: 1 base; J trimming: 8 bases; junction bases outside the gene matches: 10. The CDR3 has 16 residues. Germline assignment: CDR1 MNHEY and CDR2 SMNVEV (reference sequence). The CDR3 spells CASSLFGTRSSYEQFF. In DNA form, the CDR3 reads TGTGCCAGCAGTTTATTCGGGACTAGGAGTTCCTATGAGCAGTTCTTC.

The chain recombines TRBV9 with TRBJ2-1, with 11 bases aligning to TRBD2. The CDR3 runs 17 residues. J was trimmed by 5 bases and V by 2 bases; bases with no gene match: 9. CDR1 and CDR2 from the germline V gene are SGDLS and YYNGEE. The CDR3 bases are TGTGCCAGCAGCGTGGATATAGCGGGAGGGCCCCACAATGAGCAGTTCTTC. This encodes CASSVDIAGGPHNEQFF.

The chain carries TRBV5-4 and TRBJ2-7; D is ambiguous. CDR3 size: 13 residues. Trimming took 3 bases from V and 4 from J, leaving 11 bases between them. Germline V gene data show CDR1 as SGHNT and CDR2 as YYREEE (reference sequence). As DNA, the CDR3 is TGTGCCAGCAGCTCCGGGTCCCGGTACGAGCAGTACTTC. This sequence encodes CASSSGSRYEQYF. Full variable domain (rest looked up from reference TRBV5-4 and TRBJ2-7): ETGVTQSPTHLIKTRGQQVTLRCSSQSGHNTVSWYQQALGQGPQFIFQYYREEENGRGNFPPRFSGLQFPNYSSELNVNALELDDSALYLCASSSGSRYEQYFGPGTRLTVT.

The rearrangement joins TRBV28 to TRBJ2-5, with D perhaps TRBD1 (6 bases). The CDR3 loop spans 15 amino acids. CDR1 and CDR2 from the germline V gene are MDHEN and SYDVKM. V was trimmed by 4 bases and J by 5 bases, leaving 17 bases between them. The CDR3 DNA is TGTGCCAGCAGTTCTCTTGACAGGTCGCTGGAGACCCAGTACTTC. This encodes CASSSLDRSLETQYF.

This chain joins TRBV19 and TRBJ2-3; the match to TRBD2 covers 12 bases. The V gene end was trimmed by 1 base and the J gene end by 2 bases; junction bases not matched to a gene: 10. The CDR3 spans 19 residues. From germline, CDR1 is LNHDA and CDR2 SQIVND (reference sequence). CDR3 protein: CASSIVATSGRGNTDTQYF. Here the CDR3 DNA reads TGTGCCAGTAGTATAGTTGCGACTAGCGGGAGAGGGAACACAGATACGCAGTATTTT. The whole variable domain, remainder taken from reference TRBV19 and TRBJ2-3, is DGGITQSPKYLFRKEGQNVTLSCEQNLNHDAMYWYRQDPGQGLRLIYYSQIVNDFQKGDIAEGYSVSREKKESFPLTVTSAQKNPTAFYLCASSIVATSGRGNTDTQYFGPGTRLTVL.

The gene calls are TRBV21-1 and TRBJ2-7; the D call TRBD1 from the table was never checked on the DNA. TRBV21-1 constitutes a pseudogene. CDR3 size: 13 residues. CDR3 residues: CASRQGPFSEQYF. The CDR3, as DNA: TGTGCCAGTAGACAGGGACCTTTTTCCGAGCAGTACTTC.

V usage is TRBV19 and J usage is TRBJ2-3; a weak D match, TRBD1 (7 bases). Deletions cut 5 bases from V and 5 bases from J, with 20 bases between. This CDR3 spans 16 amino acids. Germline lookup yields CDR1 LNHDA and CDR2 SQIVND (reference sequence). CDR3 sequence: CASSYSRGVGVDTQYF. CDR3 nucleotides: TGTGCCAGTAGTTACTCCAGGGGGGTGGGCGTAGATACGCAGTATTTT.

The chain recombines TRBV30 with TRBJ1-3; a possible D gene is TRBD1 (5 bases). Germline V CDR1 and CDR2: GTSNPN, SVGIG (reference sequence). Trimming left V 2 bases short and J 0 bases short, with 17 bases between. The CDR3 totals 17 residues. The CDR3, as DNA: TGTGCCTGGAGTTGGGCACTCGACAGATTCTCTGGAAACACCATATATTTT. Translating gives CAWSWALDRFSGNTIYF. The full variable domain, completed using reference TRBV30 and TRBJ1-3, is SQTIHQWPATLVQPVGSPLSLECTVEGTSNPNLYWYRQAAGRGLQLLFYSVGIGQISSEVPQNLSASRPQDRQFILSSKKLLLSDSGFYLCAWSWALDRFSGNTIYFGEGSWLTVV.

The V call is TRBV7-2, the J call TRBJ1-4, with D perhaps matching TRBD1 (5 bases). Trimming took off 1 base at V and 7 bases at J, with 13 bases between the two ends. Germline V gives CDR1 SGHTA, CDR2 FQGNSA. This CDR3 spans 15 amino acids. CDR3 amino acids: CASSLGPRQGEKLFF. The CDR3 nucleotides are TGTGCCAGCAGCTTAGGACCCCGGCAGGGTGAAAAACTGTTTTTT.

The chain recombines TRBV6-5 with TRBJ1-2; 9 bases fit TRBD1. Germline values: CDR1 MNHEY, CDR2 SVGAGI. The length of the CDR3 is 14 residues. The junction had 10 bases not matched to a gene; V was cut back by 6 bases and J by 8 bases. CDR3 in amino acids: CASRFSGQGMGYTF. CDR3 nucleotides: TGTGCCAGCAGGTTCTCGGGACAGGGAATGGGCTACACCTTC.

This rearrangement joins TRBV4-1 to TRBJ2-7, with D possibly TRBD2 on 5 matching bases. There are 13 residues in the CDR3. Trimming took off 2 bases at V and 6 bases at J, with 11 bases between the two ends. Germline lookup yields CDR1 MGHRA and CDR2 YSYEKL. CDR3 nucleotide sequence: TGCGCCAGCAGCCAACAACTAGAACTCGAGCAGTACTTC. Translated: CASSQQLELEQYF.

This clone was counted only a few times. The chain employs TRBV18 and TRBJ1-1, with TRBD1 identical over 9 bases. Per the germline V gene, CDR1 is KGHSH and CDR2 is LQKENI. The CDR3 loop spans 15 amino acids. V lost 6 bases to trimming and J lost 3 bases; unmatched junction nucleotides: 8. DNA of the CDR3: TGTGCCAGCTCGGCCGGGACAGGGCCCTACACTGAAGCTTTCTTT. This translates into CASSAGTGPYTEAFF.

This clone occurred a few times. The chain recombines TRBV7-3 with TRBJ1-2; no reliable D call. The CDR3 sequence is 13 residues long. Trimming left V 2 bases short and J 6 bases short, with 10 bases between. The V gene's germline CDR1 is SGHTA and CDR2 FQGTGA. The CDR3 DNA reads as TGTGCCAGCAGCTTAGGCGGGGAGGATGGCTACACCTTC. Translating gives CASSLGGEDGYTF.

V and J are TRBV4-1 and TRBJ2-2; D gene uncertain. With 1 base removed from V and 3 bases from J, the gap between germline ends came to 6 bases. This CDR3 is 14 amino acids long. Germline lookup yields CDR1 MGHRA and CDR2 YSYEKL. CDR3 residues: CASSQAHHTGELFF. For the CDR3, the DNA is TGCGCCAGCAGCCAAGCACACCACACCGGGGAGCTGTTTTTT.

V usage is TRBV7-9 and J usage is TRBJ2-3, with TRBD2 matching 12 bases. From germline, CDR1 is SEHNR and CDR2 FQNEAQ (reference sequence). The CDR3 extends over 14 amino acids. With V trimmed by 5 bases and J by 10 bases, 7 bases remained unmatched. CDR3 bases: TGTGCCAGCAGCCGTCTAGCGGGAGGGCTGGCGCAGTATTTT. It translates to CASSRLAGGLAQYF. Full variable domain (missing parts from reference TRBV7-9 and TRBJ2-3): DTGVSQNPRHKITKRGQNVTFRCDPISEHNRLYWYRQTLGQGPEFLTYFQNEAQLEKSRLLSDRFSAERPKGSFSTLEIQRTEQGDSAMYLCASSRLAGGLAQYFGPGTRLTVL.

V is TRBV29-1 and J is TRBJ2-7, with 8 positions matching TRBD1. The CDR3 runs to 13 residues. Per the germline V gene, CDR1 is SQVTM and CDR2 is ANQGSEA. V dropped 5 bases and J dropped 0; count of bases not matched to a gene: 3. CDR3 amino acids: CSVKGQVSYEQYF. CDR3 in DNA: TGCAGCGTTAAGGGACAGGTCTCCTACGAGCAGTACTTC.

The gene calls are TRBV7-2 and TRBJ2-5, with TRBD2 as a possible D gene (6 bases). Per germline, CDR1 SGHTA and CDR2 FQGNSA. This CDR3 has 16 amino acids. V was cut by 5 bases and J by 3 bases, with 19 bases left in between. The CDR3 DNA reads TGTGCCAGCAGCCTGCTGAAGGGACTTCTAAAAGAGACCCAGTACTTC. It is translated as CASSLLKGLLKETQYF. Variable domain in full (rest from reference TRBV7-2 and TRBJ2-5): GAGVSQSPSNKVTEKGKDVELRCDPISGHTALYWYRQSLGQGLEFLIYFQGNSAPDKSGLPSDRFSAERTGGSVSTLTIQRTQQEDSAVYLCASSLLKGLLKETQYFGPGTRLLVL.

The genes are TRBV19 and TRBJ1-5; D gene unclear. The V gene's germline CDR1 is LNHDA and CDR2 SQIVND (reference sequence). Trimming stripped 3 bases from V and 6 bases from J, with 9 bases between. There are 13 residues in the CDR3. In DNA form, the CDR3 reads TGTGCCAGTAGTATTGAGGGTACTCAGCCCCAGCATTTT. Its protein is CASSIEGTQPQHF.

V gene TRBV28 combines with J gene TRBJ1-3; D unresolved. CDR3 length: 14 amino acids. Germline CDR1 and CDR2: MDHEN and SYDVKM. V dropped 3 bases and J dropped 2 bases, with 8 bases sitting between them. The CDR3: CASSFMETGNTIYF. The CDR3 region has the DNA TGTGCCAGCAGTTTTATGGAGACTGGAAACACCATATATTTT. Full variable domain (outside the CDR3, taken from reference TRBV28 and TRBJ1-3): DVKVTQSSRYLVKRTGEKVFLECVQDMDHENMFWYRQDPGLGLRLIYFSYDVKMKEKGDIPEGYSVSREKKERFSLILESASTNQTSMYLCASSFMETGNTIYFGEGSWLTVV.

This sequence joins TRBV6-6 and TRBJ1-1; TRBD1 matches 9 bases. J was trimmed by 7 bases and V by 6 bases; bases with no gene match: 6. Germline CDR1 MNHNY, CDR2 SVGAGI (reference sequence). This CDR3 comprises 13 residues. DNA for the CDR3: TGTGCCAGCAGAATACAGGGGGCAGGTGAAGCTTTCTTT. Protein sequence: CASRIQGAGEAFF.